The next 5 T cell receptor beta chains were all read from a single sample in a study of T cell repertoires in cytomegalovirus infection. One entry per CDR3 protein, called by TCRdb with MiXCR from the reads. The sample includes around 710,000 distinct CDR3 sequences, almost 30% of them seen just once. Their cognate antigens are unknown. The sequences come from cultured CD8+ T cells from PBMCs, collected from culture after CMV antigen stimulation. These receptors were obtained from a human donor in good health (CMV status not recorded). Some clones in this sample may be carry-over from other donors' samples.

This clonotype showed up just a few times. The V gene is TRBV6-5, the J gene TRBJ2-1, with 10 bases that match TRBD2. This CDR3 is built from 16 residues. The ends lost 6 bases at V and 8 bases at J; junction bases unmatched: 13. Germline CDR1 is MNHEY and CDR2 is SVGAGI. The CDR3 here is CASSLTASGGAYEQFF. CDR3 sequence (DNA): TGTGCCAGCAGCTTAACGGCGAGCGGGGGGGCGTATGAGCAGTTCTTC.

The rearrangement uses TRBV7-9 and TRBJ2-2; the D is unclear. This CDR3 comprises 17 residues. CDR1 and CDR2 from the germline V gene are SEHNR and FQNEAQ (reference sequence). Trimming removed 4 bases from V and 1 base from J, with 16 bases in between. The CDR3 sequence: CASSWARKELNTGELFF. The DNA for the CDR3 is TGTGCCAGCAGCTGGGCTAGGAAAGAATTGAACACCGGGGAGCTGTTTTTT. The whole variable domain, filled in from reference TRBV7-9 and TRBJ2-2, reads DTGVSQNPRHKITKRGQNVTFRCDPISEHNRLYWYRQTLGQGPEFLTYFQNEAQLEKSRLLSDRFSAERPKGSFSTLEIQRTEQGDSAMYLCASSWARKELNTGELFFGEGSRLTVL.

The chain couples TRBV20-1 to TRBJ1-1, with a possible D match to TRBD1 (6 bases). V lost 7 bases and J 6 bases, leaving 21 bases between the germline ends. Germline assignment: CDR1 DFQATT and CDR2 SNEGSKA (reference sequence). This CDR3 spans 14 amino acids. The CDR3 spells CSVPGARIGAEAFF. The CDR3 bases are TGCAGTGTCCCAGGGGCTCGAATTGGCGCTGAAGCTTTCTTT.

This clonotype was observed many times. The gene calls are TRBV7-8 and TRBJ1-1; TRBD1 matches 9 bases. Germline V gene sequence: CDR1 SGHVS, CDR2 FQNEAQ. J was trimmed by 1 base and V by 8 bases; bases with no gene match: 11. This CDR3 has 16 amino acids. The CDR3 loop reads CASLTPGQGTNTEAFF. The CDR3 DNA follows: TGTGCCAGCCTAACGCCAGGACAGGGGACGAACACTGAAGCTTTCTTT.

This clonotype has a handful of counts. The CDR3 DNA sequence: TGTGCCAGCAACTCTCGGGGCCCTGGGAGAACGCAGTATTTT. Amino acids: CASNSRGPGRTQYF. V gene TRBV6-1 combines with J gene TRBJ2-3; D could derive from TRBD1 or TRBD2 (5 bases each). The CDR3 spans 14 residues. The germline V and J ends were trimmed by 7 bases and 9 bases, with 20 bases remaining between them. Germline CDR1 reads MNHNS; CDR2 reads SASEGT.